This T cell receptor (beta chain) was documented in a study of CD8 T cells in Susac syndrome. The authors carried out high-throughput sequencing of TCR beta. They applied it to CD8+ and CD4+ T cells obtained from blood. Reverse transcription used about 0.5 to 1 ug RNA and random hexamers. One entry per CDR3 protein, called by TCRdb with MiXCR from the immunoSEQ multiplex PCR reads. Counted here are 150,000 to 200,000 distinct CDR3 sequences, approximately 93% occurring once; the ten biggest clones make up roughly 0.1%. V gave up 0 bases and J gave up 7 bases, with 7 bases separating them. This CDR3 has 12 residues. CDR1 and CDR2 from the germline V gene are SGHRS and YFSETQ.

The gene calls are TRBV5-1 and TRBJ1-1; D is ambiguous. This sequence was found in a human donor with multiple sclerosis. Sequenced sample: CD4+ T cells from PBMCs. The CDR3 nucleotides are TGCGCCAGCAGCTTGGCCGGCCTTGAAGCTTTCTTT. It is translated as CASSLAGLEAFF.